The entry that follows covers one T cell receptor (beta chain) sequence. As yet, its antigen is unknown. The beta constant-region primer was an equimolar mix of two oligonucleotides covering TRBC1 and TRBC2. Four rounds of PCR amplified the ligated cDNA using nested alpha and beta constant-region primers plus SP2. TCRdb recomputed calls from the UMI-ligation and nested PCR reads with MiXCR, one row per CDR3 protein. The sample shows about 100,000 distinct CDR3 sequences, 13% to 15% of them seen only once. The data were taken from a study of naive and memory T cell subsets. Study-wide points: Each distinct alpha or beta sequence counts as one clonotype. Possibly reflecting memory cells re-expressing CD45RA, a few larger clonotypes occurred in naive repertoires, especially CD8. Over 85% of naive TCR sequences appeared only once after error correction, unlike memory subsets.

Germline assignment: CDR1 SGHDN and CDR2 FVKESK. The V gene lost 3 bases and the J gene lost 4 bases, with 12 bases spanning the gap. CDR3 size: 14 residues. The chain is built from TRBV14 and TRBJ1-2, with D perhaps TRBD1 (5 bases). Source material: naive CD8+ T cells from blood. This sequence originates from a human donor in good health. The CDR3 DNA sequence: TGTGCCAGCAGCCACAGTCGGGGACCCTATGGCTACACCTTC. Its protein product is CASSHSRGPYGYTF.